What follows are 19 T cell receptor beta chains derived from one specimen sequenced in a study of cytomegalovirus exposure and HLA in healthy donors. Assay: immunoSEQ multiplex PCR; the TCRdb copy retains only in-frame clones and omits some. In the table there are 200,000 to 250,000 clones, around four fifths of which are singletons. The sequencing input was PBMCs. The source is a woman in her 30s in good health and CMV-seropositive.

The V call is TRBV14, the J call TRBJ2-1, with 13 bases lining up with TRBD2. The CDR3 contains 19 residues. V dropped 4 bases and J dropped 3; count of bases not matched to a gene: 12. Germline V gene lookup returns CDR1 SGHDN and CDR2 FVKESK. In DNA, the CDR3 is TGTGCCAGCAGCCCCAGACTAGCGGGAGGACAGGCATACTACAATGAGCAGTTCTTC. Translated, it gives CASSPRLAGGQAYYNEQFF.

The chain joins TRBV7-6 to TRBJ1-3; unclear D gene. Per germline, CDR1 SGHVS and CDR2 FNYEAQ. Trimming pared 5 bases from V and 0 bases from J, leaving 11 bases between. CDR3 size: 15 residues. The CDR3 loop is CASSPGFLSGNTIYF. CDR3 DNA: TGTGCCAGCAGCCCCGGGTTTCTCTCTGGAAACACCATATATTTT.

This clone was counted a few times. The chain combines TRBV18 with TRBJ2-1; possible D gene TRBD2, 6 bases. V gave up 3 bases and J gave up 2 bases, with 17 bases separating them. Germline lookup yields CDR1 KGHSH and CDR2 LQKENI. The CDR3 has 17 residues. In DNA form, the CDR3 reads TGTGCCAGCTCACCGACCTTCGGGGGAGGTGCCTACAATGAGCAGTTCTTC. Its protein is CASSPTFGGGAYNEQFF.

The chain joins TRBV11-2 to TRBJ1-1; D perhaps matches TRBD1 (5 bases). Trimming shortened V by 1 base and J by 4 bases, and 10 bases separated the two germline ends. Germline V lookup: CDR1 SGHAT, CDR2 FQNNGV. This CDR3 contains 14 residues. The CDR3 DNA reads TGTGCCAGCAGCTTAGGGGGCCTCGGCACTGAAGCTTTCTTT. This encodes CASSLGGLGTEAFF.

V is TRBV15 and J is TRBJ2-4; 10 bases are shared with TRBD1. Looked up from germline, CDR1 is LNHNV and CDR2 is YYDKDF (reference sequence). CDR3 length: 15 residues. The ends lost 2 bases at V and 9 bases at J; junction bases unmatched: 7. The CDR3, as DNA: TGTGCCACCAGCAGAAGCCGGGACAGGGGAACCATTCAGTACTTC. Encoded protein: CATSRSRDRGTIQYF.

In this sample, this clone turned up a few times. V gene TRBV7-2 combines with J gene TRBJ2-7; no clear D gene. Per germline, CDR1 SGHTA and CDR2 FQGNSA. The CDR3 is 14 residues long. The V gene lost 1 base and the J gene lost 0 bases, with 7 bases spanning the gap. Here the CDR3 reads CASSLVDVSYEQYF. CDR3 coding DNA: TGTGCCAGCAGCTTAGTCGACGTCTCCTACGAGCAGTACTTC. Full variable domain (rest looked up from reference TRBV7-2 and TRBJ2-7): GAGVSQSPSNKVTEKGKDVELRCDPISGHTALYWYRQSLGQGLEFLIYFQGNSAPDKSGLPSDRFSAERTGGSVSTLTIQRTQQEDSAVYLCASSLVDVSYEQYFGPGTRLTVT.

The chain uses TRBV15 and TRBJ2-7; either TRBD1 or TRBD2 may supply D (5 bases each). Germline CDR1 reads LNHNV; CDR2 reads YYDKDF (reference sequence). Deletions cut 1 base from V and 2 bases from J, with 21 bases between. This CDR3 comprises 18 residues. CDR3 region: CATSRASGVSGRTYEQYF. The CDR3 DNA follows: TGTGCCACCAGCAGAGCTTCCGGAGTGTCGGGACGAACCTACGAGCAGTACTTC.

This chain connects TRBV27 to TRBJ2-6; D gene unclear. The germline V and J ends were trimmed by 4 bases and 0 bases, with 4 bases remaining between them. Germline V gene data show CDR1 as MNHEY and CDR2 as SMNVEV (reference sequence). The CDR3 is made up of 14 amino acids. The CDR3 nucleotides are TGTGCCAGCAGTTGGAGCTCTGGGGCCAACGTCCTGACTTTC. Translated, it gives CASSWSSGANVLTF. Variable domain in full (rest from reference TRBV27 and TRBJ2-6): EAQVTQNPRYLITVTGKKLTVTCSQNMNHEYMSWYRQDPGLGLRQIYYSMNVEVTDKGDVPEGYKVSRKEKRNFPLILESPSPNQTSLYFCASSWSSGANVLTFGAGSRLTVL.

The chain joins TRBV5-1 to TRBJ2-1; D not certain. CDR1 SGHRS and CDR2 YFSETQ come from the germline V gene. Trimming took off 2 bases at V and 8 bases at J, with 11 bases between the two ends. CDR3 length: 13 residues. For the CDR3, the DNA is TGCGCCAGCAGCTTACCCCGAGGCGATGAGCAGTTCTTC. The encoded protein is CASSLPRGDEQFF. Variable domain in full (rest from reference TRBV5-1 and TRBJ2-1): KAGVTQTPRYLIKTRGQQVTLSCSPISGHRSVSWYQQTPGQGLQFLFEYFSETQRNKGNFPGRFSGRQFSNSRSEMNVSTLELGDSALYLCASSLPRGDEQFFGPGTRLTVL.

This clone was counted a single time. The genes are TRBV5-1 and TRBJ2-5, with D hard to call. This CDR3 region has 12 residues. Trimming took off 3 bases at V and 0 bases at J, with 3 bases between the two ends. CDR1 and CDR2 from the germline V gene are SGHRS and YFSETQ. The CDR3 DNA reads TGCGCCAGCAGCTGGGACCAAGAGACCCAGTACTTC. Protein sequence: CASSWDQETQYF.

The CDR3 region has the DNA TGTGCCAGCAGTCCGCGGACAGGGGGCGATGGGGCCAACGTCCTGACTTTC. This gives the protein CASSPRTGGDGANVLTF. The chain employs TRBV27 and TRBJ2-6, with TRBD1 identical over 11 bases. V lost 5 bases to trimming and J lost 3 bases; unmatched junction nucleotides: 6. The germline V gene encodes CDR1 MNHEY and CDR2 SMNVEV (reference sequence). This CDR3 comprises 17 residues. The full variable domain, completed using reference TRBV27 and TRBJ2-6, is EAQVTQNPRYLITVTGKKLTVTCSQNMNHEYMSWYRQDPGLGLRQIYYSMNVEVTDKGDVPEGYKVSRKEKRNFPLILESPSPNQTSLYFCASSPRTGGDGANVLTFGAGSRLTVL.

The rearrangement joins TRBV15 to TRBJ2-7; 9 bases align to TRBD1. After removal of 1 base from V and 5 bases from J, the junction contained 9 bases not matched to a gene. The CDR3 runs to 16 residues. Germline-derived CDR1 and CDR2 are LNHNV and YYDKDF (reference sequence). This CDR3 is CATSRVLTGGTHEQYF. The CDR3 region has the DNA TGTGCCACCAGCAGAGTTTTGACAGGGGGAACCCACGAGCAGTACTTC.

V usage is TRBV9 and J usage is TRBJ2-3; D may correspond to TRBD1 or TRBD2 (5 bases each). Deletions cut 3 bases from V and 0 bases from J, with 11 bases between. There are 15 residues in the CDR3. Germline CDR1 reads SGDLS; CDR2 reads YYNGEE. As DNA, the CDR3 is TGTGCCAGCAGCGCAGGTGGGGGAAGCACAGATACGCAGTATTTT. Protein: CASSAGGGSTDTQYF.

On this clone itself: A junction end diverges from the germline sequence, so it may reflect a read error. This chain links TRBV5-6 with TRBJ2-7, with unresolved D. CDR1 is SGHDT, CDR2 YYEEEE, per germline. This CDR3 is 14 amino acids long. CDR3 protein: CASSLAPGNHEQYF. The CDR3 DNA sequence: TGTGCCAGCAGCTTGGCTCCGGGTAACCACGAGCAGTATTTC.

The chain couples TRBV5-1 to TRBJ2-7; no clear D gene. The CDR3 is 15 amino acids. Germline V gene sequence: CDR1 SGHRS, CDR2 YFSETQ. V was pared by 2 bases and J by 0 bases, with 12 bases between. CDR3 in DNA: TGCGCCAGCAGCTTTGTCGGCAGAAACTCCTACGAGCAGTACTTC. Its translation: CASSFVGRNSYEQYF.

V gene TRBV4-1 combines with J gene TRBJ1-5; D call uncertain. The V end was cut by 1 base, the J end by 6 bases, with 7 bases between. This CDR3 contains 13 residues. From germline, CDR1 is MGHRA and CDR2 YSYEKL. The DNA of the CDR3 is TGCGCCAGCAGCCAAGTTTTGGGTCAGCCCCAGCATTTT. This translates into CASSQVLGQPQHF.

The V and J genes are TRBV4-1 and TRBJ1-2; the D is unclear. In germline, CDR1 is MGHRA, CDR2 YSYEKL. This CDR3 contains 17 residues. The V gene lost 5 bases and the J gene lost 6 bases, with 25 bases spanning the gap. The CDR3 reads CASSSRSGSATRDGYTF. CDR3 DNA: TGCGCCAGCAGCTCTAGATCGGGGTCTGCTACTAGGGATGGCTACACCTTC.

This rearrangement joins TRBV29-1 to TRBJ2-7, with 11 bases matching TRBD1. The CDR3 spans 14 residues. V gave up 6 bases and J gave up 6 bases; unmatched junction bases: 10. Germline V gives CDR1 SQVTM, CDR2 ANQGSEA. The CDR3 DNA is TGCAGCGTCGAGACCGGGACAGGGGGTTTCGAGCAGTACTTC. As protein: CSVETGTGGFEQYF.

This clone was detected only once. The chain is built from TRBV30 and TRBJ2-5; perhaps D is TRBD1 or TRBD2 (6 bases each). V lost 0 bases and J 5 bases, leaving 19 bases between the germline ends. The CDR3 extends over 16 amino acids. Looked up from germline, CDR1 is GTSNPN and CDR2 is SVGIG (reference sequence). CDR3 DNA: TGTGCCTGGAGTGTGGGGGGCATCGGGAGACGGGAGACCCAGTACTTC. Encoded protein: CAWSVGGIGRRETQYF.